Shown below are 14 T cell receptor beta chains from a single sample sequenced in a study of a mutant IDH1 vaccine in newly diagnosed glioma. Method: immunoSEQ multiplex PCR; TCRdb's copy keeps in-frame clones and lacks some. In the table there are approximately 43,000 clones, around 87% of which are singletons. Time point given: week 35, safety follow-up. Vaccine doses each comprised 300 ug of mutant IDH1 20-mer peptide, with topical imiquimod. These receptors lack a known antigen. The sample was PBMCs, taken from a glioma patient whose treatment included an IDH1 peptide vaccine. These receptor sequences come from a man aged 35-49 years with glioma.

The V gene is TRBV27, the J gene TRBJ2-6; D is unresolved. The germline V and J ends were trimmed by 5 bases and 3 bases, with 14 bases remaining between them. This CDR3 has 16 amino acids. Germline CDR1 reads MNHEY; CDR2 reads SMNVEV (reference sequence). CDR3 sequence reads: CASSVFAAYGANVLTF. The CDR3 bases are TGTGCCAGCAGTGTCTTCGCGGCCTATGGGGCCAACGTCCTGACTTTC.

V gene TRBV30 combines with J gene TRBJ2-1; possibly TRBD2 for D (6 bases). Trimming cost V 2 bases and J 12 bases, with 20 bases left between them. CDR1 and CDR2 from the germline V gene are GTSNPN and SVGIG (reference sequence). The CDR3 consists of 14 residues. The CDR3 DNA is TGTGCCTGGAGTCCCGGGACTGAGGGAAGTGGGCAGTTCTTC. Amino acids: CAWSPGTEGSGQFF.

About this clone: The junction departs from the called germline gene at one end, perhaps through a read error. The gene calls are TRBV7-7 and TRBJ2-1; TRBD2 matches at 7 bases. Germline assignment: CDR1 SSHAT and CDR2 FNYEAQ (reference sequence). There are 17 residues in the CDR3. The CDR3 spells CASRPRGSGPPYNEQFF. CDR3 nucleotide sequence: TGTGCTAGCAGACCCCGGGGTAGCGGGCCTCCGTACAATGAGCAGTTCTTC.

The V and J genes are TRBV5-4 and TRBJ2-7, with 11 bases identical to TRBD2. The germline V gene has CDR1 SGHNT and CDR2 YYREEE (reference sequence). The CDR3 has 13 amino acids. V gave up 4 bases and J gave up 7 bases; unmatched junction bases: 4. CDR3 DNA: TGTGCCAGCAGCAGTTCTAGCGGGAGGGAGCAGTACGTC. It specifies CASSSSSGREQYV.

The rearrangement uses TRBV7-2 and TRBJ2-7; D gene uncertain. Per germline, CDR1 SGHTA and CDR2 FQGNSA. This CDR3 spans 14 amino acids. V shed 0 bases and J shed 9 bases, with 15 bases lying between them. The CDR3 DNA is TGTGCCAGCAGCTTAGCGTTGTCCCCCGCCGCGCAGTACTTC. Residues: CASSLALSPAAQYF.

The V gene is TRBV10-3, the J gene TRBJ2-5; D unresolved. The CDR3 is 11 amino acids. CDR1 and CDR2 (germline): ENHRY, SYGVKD. V dropped 4 bases and J dropped 4 bases, with 4 bases sitting between them. As DNA, the CDR3 is TGTGCCATCAGTGGGGGAGAGACCCAGTACTTC. Translated, it gives CAISGGETQYF.

V gene TRBV4-2 combines with J gene TRBJ1-1; perhaps TRBD1 as D (6 bases). Germline loops: CDR1 LGHNA, CDR2 YNFKEQ. The germline V and J ends were trimmed by 5 bases and 7 bases, with 17 bases remaining between them. There are 14 residues in the CDR3. The CDR3 reads CASSLSHGQFEAFF. In DNA, the CDR3 is TGTGCCAGCAGCTTAAGCCACGGACAGTTTGAAGCTTTCTTT.

The genes are TRBV29-1 and TRBJ2-5; the D gene is possibly TRBD2 (7 bases). The assigned J gene may be wrong: the sequence end matches TRBJ2-7 better. Germline V gene lookup returns CDR1 SQVTM and CDR2 ANQGSEA. The CDR3 totals 13 residues. The CDR3 DNA reads as TGCAGCGTTGAAAGGGGGGAGGGTTACGAGCAGTACTTC. It is translated as CSVERGEGYEQYF.

This chain joins TRBV19 and TRBJ1-5; D ambiguous. CDR3 length equals 15 residues. Trimming took off 5 bases at V and 1 base at J, with 12 bases between the two ends. Germline CDR1 LNHDA, CDR2 SQIVND (reference sequence). CDR3 sequence: CASSDDRGSNQPQHF. The CDR3 nucleotides read TGTGCCAGTAGTGACGATAGAGGGAGCAATCAGCCCCAGCATTTT. Looking up the rest from reference TRBV19 and TRBJ1-5 gives the full variable domain: DGGITQSPKYLFRKEGQNVTLSCEQNLNHDAMYWYRQDPGQGLRLIYYSQIVNDFQKGDIAEGYSVSREKKESFPLTVTSAQKNPTAFYLCASSDDRGSNQPQHFGDGTRLSIL.

The chain has TRBV7-9 and TRBJ1-1; D unclear. The CDR3 sequence is 15 residues long. Germline V gene sequence: CDR1 SEHNR, CDR2 FQNEAQ (reference sequence). V was pared by 5 bases and J by 1 base, with 14 bases between. This CDR3 reads CASSEGALTNTEAFF. CDR3 sequence (DNA): TGTGCCAGCAGCGAGGGAGCTTTAACGAACACTGAAGCTTTCTTT.

The chain combines TRBV25-1 with TRBJ1-2; possible D gene TRBD1, 6 bases. Germline CDR1 is MGHDK and CDR2 is SYGVNS. The CDR3 consists of 13 residues. V was cut by 4 bases and J by 3 bases, with 9 bases left in between. The CDR3 region is CASSAGQHYGYTF. In DNA form, the CDR3 reads TGTGCCAGCAGTGCAGGACAGCACTATGGCTACACCTTC.

The sample holds one count of this clone. This sequence joins TRBV28 and TRBJ1-1, with D possibly being TRBD1 (6 bases). The V gene lost 11 bases and the J gene lost 4 bases, with 14 bases spanning the gap. Germline CDR1 is MDHEN and CDR2 is SYDVKM. CDR3 size: 12 residues. In DNA form, the CDR3 reads TGTGCCGCGGGGGGGGCGAGCACTGAAGCTTTCTTT. Its protein is CAAGGASTEAFF.

The CDR3 here is CASSEPPGTGHEKLFF. CDR3 sequence (DNA): TGTGCCAGCAGTGAACCCCCCGGGACAGGCCACGAAAAACTGTTTTTT. The genes are TRBV2 and TRBJ1-4; 8 bases are a match to TRBD1. Germline trimming cut 2 bases from V and 8 bases from J; bases unmatched to any gene: 10. This CDR3 spans 16 amino acids. The germline CDR1 and CDR2 sequences are SNHLY and FYNNEI.

The V call is TRBV25-1, the J call TRBJ2-5; D uncertain. V was pared by 3 bases and J by 2 bases, with 16 bases between. Germline assignment: CDR1 MGHDK and CDR2 SYGVNS. This CDR3 region has 16 residues. The CDR3 region is CASSDGVAESQETQYF. The CDR3 DNA reads as TGTGCCAGCAGTGATGGCGTGGCTGAAAGTCAAGAGACCCAGTACTTC. Full variable domain (missing parts from reference TRBV25-1 and TRBJ2-5): EADIYQTPRYLVIGTGKKITLECSQTMGHDKMYWYQQDPGMELHLIHYSYGVNSTEKGDLSSESTVSRIRTEHFPLTLESARPSHTSQYLCASSDGVAESQETQYFGPGTRLLVL.